Shown below are 3 T cell receptor beta chains from a single sample sequenced in a study of molecular identifiers for immune sequencing clone quantification. TCRdb re-analysed the PCR reads in MiXCR, keeping a single row per CDR3 protein. The data hold over 300,000 distinct CDR3 sequences, with roughly 23% observed a single time. Sequencing was done on a sample of naive CD8+ T cells from blood, with Jurkat cell RNA spiked in. Subset described: FACS-sorted CD8+CD4-CCR7+CD45RA+ naive T cells. Every receptor here comes from a human donor in good health. Some libraries in this study had Jurkat cell RNA spiked in.

This clonotype was seen a few times. The gene calls are TRBV19 and TRBJ1-5; D is ambiguous. CDR1 is LNHDA and CDR2 is SQIVND in the germline V gene (reference sequence). CDR3 length equals 14 residues. The germline V and J ends were trimmed by 0 bases and 2 bases, with 5 bases remaining between them. CDR3 coding DNA: TGTGCCAGTAGTATAGATCAAGGCAATCAGCCCCAGCATTTT. Translation: CASSIDQGNQPQHF.

The rearrangement joins TRBV12-3 or TRBV12-4 to TRBJ2-7; 8 nucleotides match TRBD1. CDR3 length: 16 residues. The V and J ends lost 3 bases and 2 bases, in that order; junction bases with no gene match: 9. The CDR3 bases are TGTGCCAGCAGTTTCCGCAGGGGGCGCTTACCCTACGAGCAGTACTTC. As protein: CASSFRRGRLPYEQYF.

This clonotype was recorded a few times. This chain joins TRBV19 and TRBJ2-1; the D gene is possibly TRBD2 (5 bases). CDR1 is LNHDA and CDR2 is SQIVND in the germline V gene (reference sequence). The CDR3 is 16 residues long. V lost 5 bases and J 0 bases, leaving 14 bases between the germline ends. CDR3 DNA: TGTGCCAGTAGTGCCCTAGGACGGGGCTCCTACAATGAGCAGTTCTTC. Translated, it gives CASSALGRGSYNEQFF. Full variable domain (rest looked up from reference TRBV19 and TRBJ2-1): DGGITQSPKYLFRKEGQNVTLSCEQNLNHDAMYWYRQDPGQGLRLIYYSQIVNDFQKGDIAEGYSVSREKKESFPLTVTSAQKNPTAFYLCASSALGRGSYNEQFFGPGTRLTVL.